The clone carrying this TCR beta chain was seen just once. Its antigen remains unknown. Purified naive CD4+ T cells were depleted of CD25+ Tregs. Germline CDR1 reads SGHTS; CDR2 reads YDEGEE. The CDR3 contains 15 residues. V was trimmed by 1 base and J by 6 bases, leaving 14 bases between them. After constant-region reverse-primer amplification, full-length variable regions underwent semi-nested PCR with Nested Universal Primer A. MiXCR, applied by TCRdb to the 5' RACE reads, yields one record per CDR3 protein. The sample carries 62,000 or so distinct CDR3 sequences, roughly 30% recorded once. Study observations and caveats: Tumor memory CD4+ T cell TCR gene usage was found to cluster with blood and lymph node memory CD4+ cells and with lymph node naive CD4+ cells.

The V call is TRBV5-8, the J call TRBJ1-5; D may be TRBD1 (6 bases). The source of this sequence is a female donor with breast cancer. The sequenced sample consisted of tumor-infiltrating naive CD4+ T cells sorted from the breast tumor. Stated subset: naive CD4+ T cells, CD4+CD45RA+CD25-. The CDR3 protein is CASSLLGGLGQPQHF. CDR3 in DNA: TGTGCCAGCAGCTTGCTAGGGGGGCTCGGTCAGCCCCAGCATTTT.